One T cell receptor beta chain is described in this entry. Its cognate antigen is unknown. This CDR3 spans 14 amino acids. Trimming removed 3 bases from V and 4 bases from J; junction bases left unmatched: 3. Germline-derived CDR1 and CDR2 are SGHRS and YFSETQ. It was with 60 Vbeta and 13 Jbeta primers that the PCR ran. Clones were sequenced by immunoSEQ multiplex PCR, and TCRdb holds only the in-frame ones, with some missing. This sample carries 150,000 to 200,000 clones, about 65% of them seen once, and the ten largest clones take approximately 1.6%. This entry belongs to a study of cytomegalovirus exposure and HLA in healthy donors. The study, taken as a whole, reports: Of the V segments, some could not be distinguished, including TRBV6-2 and TRBV6-3, and were excluded. A few chains tied to CMV proved CMV antigen-specific in vitro. An analysis done earlier found most TCR beta V segments productive about 87% or about 30% of the time.

The V gene is TRBV5-1, the J gene TRBJ1-3; 8 positions match TRBD1. Material for sequencing was PBMCs. This receptor was taken from a girl under 18 in good health and CMV-seronegative. As DNA, the CDR3 is TGCGCCAGCAGCTCGGACAGGGCCGGAAACACCATATATTTT. This gives the protein CASSSDRAGNTIYF.